This T cell receptor (beta chain) was documented in a study of control samples from healthy donors and cancer patients (dated by TCRdb to about 2020). Library prep was done by the immunoSEQ multiplex PCR assay. The clones in this table, taken by TCRdb from immuneACCESS, are in-frame only. Not every clone is retained; where verified, under half of the shortfall comes from an unresolved V gene, and the cause of the rest is unknown. A total of about 120,000 clones appear in this sample, around 91% of them only once. 1% to 1.4% of the sample is in the top ten clones. The CDR1 and CDR2 encoded by the germline V gene (reference sequence) are LNHNV and YYDKDF. V is clipped by 5 bases and J by 5 bases, and the sequence between their germline boundaries is 25 bases long. The CDR3 sequence holds 17 residues, the cysteine and phenylalanine included. Solely the CDR3 DNA is kept, with 51 bases framed from the first base.

Of note for this clone: What antigen it recognizes has not been identified. Per-nucleotide qualities are absent, and no much larger clonotype sits a single base away.

The clonotype originates from a woman between 45 and 65 years old with colorectal cancer. Sequencing input: PBMCs. The chain is made from TRBV15 and TRBJ2-7; a tentative D call is TRBD1 (6 bases match). Here is the DNA: TGTGCCACCAGCGCCCGAGGCGAACAGGGAACACGGAACGAGCAGTACTTC. This is translated as CATSARGEQGTRNEQYF.